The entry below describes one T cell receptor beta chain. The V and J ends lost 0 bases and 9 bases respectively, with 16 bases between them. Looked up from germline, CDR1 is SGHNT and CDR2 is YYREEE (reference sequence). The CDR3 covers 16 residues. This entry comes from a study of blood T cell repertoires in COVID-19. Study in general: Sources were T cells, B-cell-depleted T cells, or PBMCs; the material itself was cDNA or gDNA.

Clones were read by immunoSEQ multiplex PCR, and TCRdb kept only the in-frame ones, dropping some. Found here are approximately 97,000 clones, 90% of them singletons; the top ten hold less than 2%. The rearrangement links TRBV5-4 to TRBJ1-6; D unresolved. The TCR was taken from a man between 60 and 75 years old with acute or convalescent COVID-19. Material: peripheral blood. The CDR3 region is CASSLVSGSFPSPLHF. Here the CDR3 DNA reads TGTGCCAGCAGCTTGGTGAGCGGCAGCTTCCCTTCACCCCTCCACTTT. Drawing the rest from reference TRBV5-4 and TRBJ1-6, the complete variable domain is ETGVTQSPTHLIKTRGQQVTLRCSSQSGHNTVSWYQQALGQGPQFIFQYYREEENGRGNFPPRFSGLQFPNYSSELNVNALELDDSALYLCASSLVSGSFPSPLHFGNGTRLTVT.